This T cell receptor beta chain stems from a study of shared clonotypes between healthy human individuals. Study-wide context: The people who gave samples were a couple of women and a few men aged 18 to 49. The study, taken as a whole, reports: Memory subsets had estimated richness that was generally smaller than that of naive subsets.

As concerns this clone: What it binds is not known.

The run depth of the assay was deep. TCRdb keeps only in-frame clones here, not all; method: immunoSEQ multiplex PCR. There are under 1,100,000 clones in the sample; about 70% occur only once, and approximately 1.5% lies in the top ten. Germline loops: CDR1 MGHDK, CDR2 SYGVNS. Trimming took off 5 bases at V and 1 base at J, with 5 bases between the two ends. The CDR3 runs to 13 residues. The chain carries TRBV25-1 and TRBJ2-2; D may be TRBD1 (5 bases). The sequenced material came from memory CD4+ T cells sorted from blood. The subset denotes: CD45RA-negative fraction. This sequence was found in a man between 18 and 29 years old in good health. Here the CDR3 DNA reads TGTGCCAGCAGTAGGGGGAACACCGGGGAGCTGTTTTTT. The encoded protein is CASSRGNTGELFF.